The source of this T cell receptor (delta chain) is a study of Vδ1+ human thymocytes. The template was reverse-transcribed extracted RNA. Multiplex PCR used pooled V-gene forward primers and a constant-region reverse primer to amplify CDR3s. TCRdb redid clone calling on the multiplex PCR reads using CATT. The profile covers about 75,000 delta-chain clones, with around 34% appearing a single time and approximately 0.3% taken by the ten largest. Study results and limitations: Thymic TRG and TRD repertoires appeared highly polyclonal, with Gaussian CDR3 length distributions.

Germline trimming cut 3 bases from V and 6 bases from J; bases unmatched to any gene: 24. The length of the CDR3 is 21 residues. Per germline, CDR1 TSWWSYY and CDR2 QGS. A remark on this clone: Its antigen is not known.

The chain joins TRDV1 to TRDJ1, with 11 bases lining up with TRDD3. The TCR originated in a boy under two years old who had congenital heart surgery. The sample consisted of Vdelta1+ gamma-delta thymocytes from the thymus. Described subset: FACS-sorted CD3+ TCRalphabeta- TCRVdelta1+ TCRVdelta2- thymocytes. The CDR3 is CALGDRAFLIPYWGIGNKLIF. DNA of the CDR3: TGTGCTCTTGGGGACCGGGCCTTCCTTATCCCGTACTGGGGGATAGGGAATAAACTCATCTTT.